The 25 T cell receptor beta chains below all came from one sample that was sequenced in a study of Ad26.COV2.S vaccination and SARS-CoV-2 variants. Assay: immunoSEQ multiplex PCR; the TCRdb copy retains only in-frame clones and omits some. Of about 680,000 clones in the sample, roughly 90% were seen once. Treatment denoted: over 15 received Ad26.COV2.S at low or high dose, single or two shots; about 5 received placebo; per-sample allocation not given. At day 63 after the first vaccine or placebo injection, samples were drawn. The sequences come from peripheral blood, collected in a trial of Ad26.COV2.S vaccine versus placebo. These TCRs come from a person aged 18 to 65 who received the Ad26.COV2.S COVID-19 vaccine or a placebo.

This CDR3 is CASSPEPIGSMETQYF. CDR3 in DNA: TGTGCCAGCAGCCCTGAACCAATAGGGAGTATGGAGACCCAGTACTTC. The V gene is TRBV3-1 (or the pseudogene TRBV3-2), the J gene TRBJ2-5, with a possible D match to TRBD2 (5 bases). Germline lookup yields CDR1 LGHDT and CDR2 YNNKEL (reference sequence). The CDR3 loop spans 16 amino acids. The ends were cut back, 4 bases at V and 5 bases at J, with 20 bases in the middle.

The V and J genes are TRBV7-8 and TRBJ1-2; no clear D. Trimming took 5 bases from V and 9 from J, leaving 10 bases between them. The germline CDR1 and CDR2 sequences are SGHVS and FQNEAQ. The CDR3 runs 11 residues. Here the CDR3 DNA reads TGTGCCAGCAGCCCCTCTAGGAGCTACACCTTC. Amino acids: CASSPSRSYTF. The full variable domain, completed using reference TRBV7-8 and TRBJ1-2, is GAGVSQSPRYKVAKRGQDVALRCDPISGHVSLFWYQQALGQGPEFLTYFQNEAQLDKSGLPSDRFFAERPEGSVSTLKIQRTQQEDSAVYLCASSPSRSYTFGSGTRLTVV.

J is TRBJ2-2 and V is TRBV29-1; a possible D gene is TRBD1 (6 bases). The CDR3 has 12 amino acids. With 5 bases removed from V and 8 bases from J, the gap between germline ends came to 12 bases. CDR1 and CDR2 from the germline V gene are SQVTM and ANQGSEA. CDR3 coding DNA: TGCAGCGTTTACCGAGGGGGAGGGGAGCTGTTTTTT. Residues: CSVYRGGGELFF.

As concerns this clone: The sample holds other DNA sequences that translate to the same CDR3. J is TRBJ1-5 and V is TRBV6-5, with D uncertain. Germline V lookup: CDR1 MNHEY, CDR2 SVGAGI. The CDR3 loop spans 13 amino acids. V shed 5 bases and J shed 7 bases, with 12 bases lying between them. The CDR3 DNA reads as TGTGCCAGCAGTAACCCAGGTGGCCAGCCCCAGCATTTT. It encodes CASSNPGGQPQHF.

J is TRBJ1-1 and V is TRBV28, with a weak D call TRBD1 (6 bases). The germline CDR1 and CDR2 sequences are MDHEN and SYDVKM. Trimming took 5 bases from V and 4 from J, leaving 17 bases between them. This CDR3 has 15 amino acids. The DNA for the CDR3 is TGTGCCAGCAGTCCCACACAGGGTCGGGCCACTGAAGCTTTCTTT. Its protein is CASSPTQGRATEAFF.

The CDR3 here is CASSAGVGDWRLPSGEQFF. CDR3 nucleotide sequence: TGTGCCAGCAGCGCGGGGGTGGGGGACTGGAGGCTACCCTCGGGTGAGCAGTTCTTC. The rearrangement joins TRBV7-6 to TRBJ2-1; TRBD2 agrees at 7 bases. Per the germline V gene, CDR1 is SGHVS and CDR2 is FNYEAQ. The CDR3 spans 19 residues. Germline trimming cut 5 bases from V and 9 bases from J; bases unmatched to any gene: 25.

The chain employs TRBV6-6 and TRBJ2-1; D is uncertain. V lost 11 bases and J 4 bases, leaving 21 bases between the germline ends. This CDR3 comprises 15 residues. The V gene's germline CDR1 is MNHNY and CDR2 SVGAGI (reference sequence). The CDR3 nucleotides read TGTGCCTCTAAAGCCAGGCCGCCCCAATACAATGAGCAGTTCTTC. Translation: CASKARPPQYNEQFF.

The chain links TRBV19 to TRBJ2-6; 7 bases are a match to TRBD1. The CDR3 spans 15 residues. CDR1 is LNHDA, CDR2 SQIVND, per germline (reference sequence). With V trimmed by 3 bases and J by 2 bases, 1 base remained unmatched. The DNA for the CDR3 is TGTGCCAGTAGTATCGACAGGGCTGGGGCCAACGTCCTGACTTTC. Translation: CASSIDRAGANVLTF. The full variable domain, with the rest looked up from reference TRBV19 and TRBJ2-6, is DGGITQSPKYLFRKEGQNVTLSCEQNLNHDAMYWYRQDPGQGLRLIYYSQIVNDFQKGDIAEGYSVSREKKESFPLTVTSAQKNPTAFYLCASSIDRAGANVLTFGAGSRLTVL.

The genes are TRBV5-4 and TRBJ2-7, with 8 bases aligning to TRBD2. V shed 0 bases and J 6 bases; nucleotides not matched to a gene: 8. The CDR3 sequence is 15 residues long. CDR1 is SGHNT, CDR2 YYREEE, per germline (reference sequence). Here the CDR3 DNA reads TGTGCCAGCAGCTTGGCCGGGACTAGTGGTTCCGAGCAGTACTTC. This encodes CASSLAGTSGSEQYF.

The J gene is TRBJ2-5, the V gene TRBV5-1; D is unresolved. This CDR3 is built from 14 residues. Germline CDR1 SGHRS, CDR2 YFSETQ. With 0 bases removed from V and 1 base from J, the gap between germline ends came to 7 bases. CDR3 in DNA: TGCGCCAGCAGCTTGGAGGCATTCCAAGAGACCCAGTACTTC. This codes for CASSLEAFQETQYF.

The CDR3 spells CASSTYRDSNQPQHF. The CDR3 DNA sequence: TGTGCCAGTAGTACATATCGGGATAGCAATCAGCCCCAGCATTTT. The V gene is TRBV19, the J gene TRBJ1-5; D remains unclear. In germline, CDR1 is LNHDA, CDR2 SQIVND (reference sequence). The CDR3 length is 15 residues. Between the trimmed V and J ends, which lost 4 bases and 0 bases, there was a span of 10 bases.

This chain uses TRBV6-2 or TRBV6-3 with TRBJ1-1; D is possibly TRBD1 (5 bases). CDR1 is MNHEY and CDR2 is SVGEGT in the germline V gene. The CDR3 sequence is 15 residues long. V was trimmed by 6 bases and J by 6 bases, leaving 20 bases between them. In nucleotides, the CDR3 is TGTGCCAGCAGCCCAGGGACCTTTAGAAAGTCTGAAGCTTTCTTT. Residues: CASSPGTFRKSEAFF.

The chain combines TRBV4-3 with TRBJ2-5; D may be TRBD2 (5 bases). Trimming shortened V by 5 bases and J by 2 bases, and 9 bases separated the two germline ends. The CDR3 is made up of 13 amino acids. Germline V CDR1 and CDR2: LGHNA, YSLEER. CDR3 nucleotides: TGCGCCAGCAGCGTACTAGGACAAGAGACCCAGTACTTC. This codes for CASSVLGQETQYF.

The genes are TRBV6-5 and TRBJ1-1; 7 bases match TRBD1. The length of the CDR3 is 13 residues. V was clipped by 2 bases and J by 7 bases; unmatched bases: 4. Germline CDR1 MNHEY, CDR2 SVGAGI. CDR3 residues: CASSYDRDNEAFF. CDR3 nucleotide sequence: TGTGCCAGCAGTTACGACAGGGACAATGAAGCTTTCTTT.

The table lists this clone with a few counts. The V gene is TRBV11-2, the J gene TRBJ2-7; 11 bases map to TRBD2. The CDR3 extends over 15 amino acids. From germline, CDR1 is SGHAT and CDR2 FQNNGV. The V and J ends lost 3 bases and 3 bases, in that order; junction bases with no gene match: 4. CDR3 amino acids: CASSFSLAGGYEQYF. For the CDR3, the DNA is TGTGCCAGCAGCTTCAGTCTAGCGGGAGGCTACGAGCAGTACTTC.

The rearrangement links TRBV18 to TRBJ2-3; 10 bases are shared with TRBD2. Germline lookup yields CDR1 KGHSH and CDR2 LQKENI. The CDR3 is made up of 14 amino acids. The ends lost 1 base at V and 6 bases at J; junction bases unmatched: 1. This CDR3 reads CASSPRTSGDTQYF. In nucleotides, the CDR3 is TGTGCCAGCTCACCACGGACTAGCGGTGATACGCAGTATTTT.

The rearrangement joins TRBV25-1 to TRBJ2-7; the D is unclear. Germline lookup yields CDR1 MGHDK and CDR2 SYGVNS. The length of the CDR3 is 12 residues. Trimming left V 2 bases short and J 4 bases short, with 6 bases between. Here the CDR3 DNA reads TGTGCCAGCAGTGAAACTCTGTACGAGCAGTACTTC. Translated: CASSETLYEQYF.

The rearrangement links TRBV6-4 to TRBJ2-3; D may correspond to TRBD1 or TRBD2 (7 bases each). The CDR3 is made up of 16 amino acids. V was pared by 3 bases and J by 5 bases, with 18 bases between. Germline values: CDR1 MRHNA, CDR2 SNTAGT. The DNA for the CDR3 is TGTGCCAGCAGTGAGCCGACAGGGCCGGGGGGAGATACGCAGTATTTT. It encodes CASSEPTGPGGDTQYF.

This clone was seen only once. The chain recombines TRBV27 with TRBJ2-5; 11 bases match TRBD2. Germline CDR1 reads MNHEY; CDR2 reads SMNVEV (reference sequence). Trimming cost V 5 bases and J 2 bases; bases outside gene matches: 7. The CDR3 consists of 16 residues. The CDR3: CASSRLSGGGQETQYF. The CDR3 DNA reads as TGTGCCAGCAGTCGCCTTAGCGGGGGGGGACAAGAGACCCAGTACTTC.

V gene TRBV4-3 combines with J gene TRBJ2-7; TRBD2 might be the D (5 bases). The ends were cut back, 0 bases at V and 3 bases at J, with 12 bases in the middle. The CDR3 is made up of 15 amino acids. The germline V gene encodes CDR1 LGHNA and CDR2 YSLEER. The CDR3 region has the DNA TGCGCCAGCAGCCAAGATATAGGGAGATACTACGAGCAGTACTTC. This encodes CASSQDIGRYYEQYF.

The J gene is TRBJ2-3, the V gene TRBV7-9; 8 positions agree with TRBD2. This CDR3 region has 15 residues. V gave up 4 bases and J gave up 6 bases; unmatched junction bases: 9. Germline CDR1 and CDR2: SEHNR and FQNEAQ (reference sequence). CDR3 nucleotide sequence: TGTGCCAGCAGCTACACACTAGCGGAGGGGGATACGCAGTATTTT. It codes for CASSYTLAEGDTQYF. Full variable domain (rest looked up from reference TRBV7-9 and TRBJ2-3): DTGVSQNPRHKITKRGQNVTFRCDPISEHNRLYWYRQTLGQGPEFLTYFQNEAQLEKSRLLSDRFSAERPKGSFSTLEIQRTEQGDSAMYLCASSYTLAEGDTQYFGPGTRLTVL.

The rearrangement uses TRBV29-1 and TRBJ1-2, with a weak D call TRBD1 (6 bases). Trimming removed 7 bases at V and 8 bases at J, with 17 bases between. Germline CDR1 SQVTM, CDR2 ANQGSEA. The CDR3 sequence is 12 residues long. CDR3 coding DNA: TGCAGCGCCCCCTCGGGGGCGGGGGGCTACACCTTC. Protein product: CSAPSGAGGYTF.

This clone came up a few times. The chain couples TRBV6-6 to TRBJ1-1, with a tentative D call TRBD1 (6 bases). Between the trimmed V and J ends, which lost 4 bases and 1 base, there was a span of 13 bases. The CDR3 is 15 amino acids. CDR1 MNHNY and CDR2 SVGAGI come from the germline V gene (reference sequence). CDR3 in amino acids: CASSSLTGTNTEAFF. CDR3 nucleotides: TGTGCCAGCAGTTCCCTGACAGGTACGAACACTGAAGCTTTCTTT.

The chain is built from TRBV7-2 and TRBJ2-5; 10 bases agree with TRBD2. Trimming at V came to 5 bases and at J to 3 bases, leaving 3 bases not matched to a gene. Germline assignment: CDR1 SGHTA and CDR2 FQGNSA. This CDR3 comprises 14 residues. The DNA of the CDR3 is TGTGCCAGCAGCCCCGGACTAGCGGAAGAGACCCAGTACTTC. As protein: CASSPGLAEETQYF.

As DNA, the CDR3 is TGTGCCAGCAGCGACGGGGACTACGAGCAGTACTTC. Residues: CASSDGDYEQYF. The rearrangement joins TRBV14 to TRBJ2-7; D may be TRBD2 (5 bases). V was shortened by 5 bases and J by 3 bases, with 8 bases between the two germline ends. The CDR3 totals 12 residues. Per germline, CDR1 SGHDN and CDR2 FVKESK.